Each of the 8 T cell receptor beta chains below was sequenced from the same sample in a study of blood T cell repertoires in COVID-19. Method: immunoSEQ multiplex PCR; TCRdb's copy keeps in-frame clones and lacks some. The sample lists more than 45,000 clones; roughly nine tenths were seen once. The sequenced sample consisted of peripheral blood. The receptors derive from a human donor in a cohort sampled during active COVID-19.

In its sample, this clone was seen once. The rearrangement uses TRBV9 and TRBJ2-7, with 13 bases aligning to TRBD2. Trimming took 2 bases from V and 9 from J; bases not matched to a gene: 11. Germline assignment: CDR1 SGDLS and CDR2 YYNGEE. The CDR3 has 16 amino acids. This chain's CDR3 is CASSVEGLAGVERQYF. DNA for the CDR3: TGTGCCAGCAGCGTGGAAGGACTAGCGGGGGTGGAGCGGCAGTACTTC.

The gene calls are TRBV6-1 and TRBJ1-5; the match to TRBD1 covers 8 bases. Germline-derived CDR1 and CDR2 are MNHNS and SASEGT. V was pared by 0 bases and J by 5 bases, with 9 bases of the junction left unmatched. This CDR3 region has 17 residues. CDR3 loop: CASSEALGQGADQPQHF. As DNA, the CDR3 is TGTGCCAGCAGTGAAGCGCTAGGGCAGGGGGCCGATCAGCCCCAGCATTTT.

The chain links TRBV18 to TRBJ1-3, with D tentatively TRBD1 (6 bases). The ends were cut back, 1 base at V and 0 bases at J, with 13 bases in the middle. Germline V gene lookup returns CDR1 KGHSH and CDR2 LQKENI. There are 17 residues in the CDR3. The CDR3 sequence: CASSPLRTESSGNTIYF. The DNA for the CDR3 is TGTGCCAGCTCACCACTCCGGACAGAAAGCTCTGGAAACACCATATATTTT.

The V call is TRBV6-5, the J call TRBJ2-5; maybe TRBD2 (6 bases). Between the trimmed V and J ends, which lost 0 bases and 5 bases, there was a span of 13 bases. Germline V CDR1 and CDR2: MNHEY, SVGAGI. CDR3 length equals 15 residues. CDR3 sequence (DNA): TGTGCCAGCAGTTACTCGTATGGGGGACTGGAGACCCAGTACTTC. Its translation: CASSYSYGGLETQYF.

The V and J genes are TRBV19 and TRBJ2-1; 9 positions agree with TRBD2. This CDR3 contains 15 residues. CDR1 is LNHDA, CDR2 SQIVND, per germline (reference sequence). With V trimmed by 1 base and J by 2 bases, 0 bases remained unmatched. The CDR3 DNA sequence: TGTGCCAGTAGTATAGCTAGCGGGGCCTACAATGAGCAGTTCTTC. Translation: CASSIASGAYNEQFF.

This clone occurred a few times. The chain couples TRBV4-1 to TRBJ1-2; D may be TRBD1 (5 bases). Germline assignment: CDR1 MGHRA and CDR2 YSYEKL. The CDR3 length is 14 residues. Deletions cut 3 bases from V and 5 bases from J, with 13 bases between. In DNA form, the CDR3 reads TGCGCCAGCAGCCAGCGGCAGGGTATTTATGGCTACACCTTC. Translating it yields CASSQRQGIYGYTF.

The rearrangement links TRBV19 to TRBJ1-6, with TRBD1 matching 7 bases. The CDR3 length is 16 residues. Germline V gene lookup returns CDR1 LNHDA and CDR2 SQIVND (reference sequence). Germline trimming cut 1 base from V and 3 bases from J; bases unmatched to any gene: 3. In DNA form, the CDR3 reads TGTGCCAGTAGTATAGTAGGGGGCTACTATAATTCACCCCTCCACTTT. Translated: CASSIVGGYYNSPLHF.

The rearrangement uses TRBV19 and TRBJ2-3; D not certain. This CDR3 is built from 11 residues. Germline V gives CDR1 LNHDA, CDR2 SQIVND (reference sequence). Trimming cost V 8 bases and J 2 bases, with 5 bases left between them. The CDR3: CASGHTDTQYF. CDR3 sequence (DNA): TGTGCCAGTGGGCACACAGATACGCAGTATTTT.